Sequencing of this T cell receptor (beta chain) was carried out in a study of blood T cell repertoires in COVID-19. Study at large: Sources were T cells, B-cell-depleted T cells, or PBMCs; the material itself was cDNA or gDNA.

Individuals drawn from 20 to 25 US areas were roughly 18 to 95 years old. Germline values: CDR1 SGHRS, CDR2 YFSETQ. V shed 3 bases and J 0 bases; nucleotides not matched to a gene: 12. CDR3 length: 18 residues. Method: immunoSEQ multiplex PCR; TCRdb's copy keeps in-frame clones and lacks some. The sample includes a few hundred thousand clones, roughly 90% of them seen just once. The sequence was collected from a man aged 25 to 45 who had been exposed to COVID-19. Specimen: PBMCs or T cells enriched from blood (not recorded which). The V call is TRBV5-1, the J call TRBJ2-1; 7 nucleotides match TRBD1. The CDR3 DNA follows: TGCGCCAGCAGCTCGGGACAGCTGCTATCAAGCTCCTACAATGAGCAGTTCTTC. This gives the protein CASSSGQLLSSSYNEQFF.